The 17 T cell receptor beta chains given below trace back to one sample, sequenced in a study of molecular identifiers for immune sequencing clone quantification. TCRdb passed the PCR reads through MiXCR, listing each CDR3 protein once. In the table there are more than 450,000 distinct CDR3 sequences, around 25% of which are singletons. Sample: naive CD8+ T cells from blood, with Jurkat cell RNA spiked in. Subset meaning: FACS-sorted CD8+CD4-CCR7+CD45RA+ naive T cells. The receptors stem from a human donor in good health. Some libraries in this study had Jurkat cell RNA spiked in.

This chain joins TRBV10-3 and TRBJ1-1; no clear D. Between the trimmed V and J ends, which lost 8 bases and 1 base, there was a span of 8 bases. The CDR3 is 12 residues long. The germline V gene has CDR1 ENHRY and CDR2 SYGVKD. CDR3 amino acids: CAIGGGNTEAFF. The CDR3 DNA is TGTGCCATCGGTGGAGGGAACACTGAAGCTTTCTTT.

J is TRBJ2-3 and V is TRBV7-9; unclear D gene. V was trimmed by 3 bases and J by 8 bases, leaving 12 bases between them. The CDR3 length is 13 residues. Germline V lookup: CDR1 SEHNR, CDR2 FQNEAQ (reference sequence). The CDR3, as DNA: TGTGCCAGCAGCTTCGAAGCGTCCGGTACGCAGTATTTT. It encodes CASSFEASGTQYF.

This clonotype has a count of ten or more. The chain uses TRBV7-9 and TRBJ1-1, with D perhaps TRBD1 (5 bases). V was cut by 1 base and J by 7 bases, with 19 bases left in between. CDR1 and CDR2 (germline): SEHNR, FQNEAQ (reference sequence). The CDR3 consists of 16 residues. The CDR3 DNA follows: TGTGCCAGCAGCTTAGAAGGTTGGGCAGGGACCGATGAAGCTTTCTTT. This encodes CASSLEGWAGTDEAFF.

This clonotype has at least ten counts. The chain links TRBV13 to TRBJ2-3; 7 bases match TRBD2. This CDR3 contains 15 residues. V was clipped by 4 bases and J by 1 base; unmatched bases: 5. The germline V gene encodes CDR1 PRHDT and CDR2 FYEKMQ (reference sequence). The CDR3 DNA reads TGTGCCAGCAGCTGGGGGGAGGGAGGCACAGATACGCAGTATTTT. It yields the protein CASSWGEGGTDTQYF.

The rearrangement uses TRBV21-1 and TRBJ2-7. TRBV21-1 is recorded as a pseudogene. There are 14 residues in the CDR3. CDR3 sequence reads: CASSRMDGSYEQYF. In nucleotides, the CDR3 is TGTGCCAGCAGCAGGATGGACGGATCCTACGAGCAGTACTTC.

This clonotype has just one count. The chain uses TRBV30 and TRBJ2-1; the D gene could be TRBD1 or TRBD2 (5 bases each). The V end was cut by 0 bases, the J end by 2 bases, with 8 bases between. CDR1 and CDR2 (germline): GTSNPN, SVGIG (reference sequence). The CDR3 extends over 14 amino acids. CDR3 in amino acids: CAWSVGDAYNEQFF. The CDR3 nucleotides read TGTGCCTGGAGTGTCGGGGACGCCTACAATGAGCAGTTCTTC.

The chain uses TRBV30 and TRBJ2-1; TRBD2 matches at 7 bases. The V segment lost 8 bases and the J segment 1 base; nucleotides outside the gene matches: 8. This CDR3 is built from 14 residues. Germline V CDR1 and CDR2: GTSNPN, SVGIG (reference sequence). CDR3 coding DNA: TGTGCCGGCTTGGTGGGAGGGTCCTACAATGAGCAGTTCTTC. Protein: CAGLVGGSYNEQFF.

This rearrangement joins TRBV29-1 to TRBJ2-5; D is unresolved. The CDR3 has 15 amino acids. Germline V gives CDR1 SQVTM, CDR2 ANQGSEA. V was cut by 0 bases and J by 1 base, with 12 bases left in between. CDR3 sequence: CSVEDKGWAQETQYF. The CDR3 coding sequence is TGCAGCGTTGAAGATAAAGGGTGGGCCCAAGAGACCCAGTACTTC.

This rearrangement joins TRBV20-1 to TRBJ2-7; 7 nucleotides match TRBD1. V dropped 4 bases and J dropped 0; count of bases not matched to a gene: 12. Germline assignment: CDR1 DFQATT and CDR2 SNEGSKA (reference sequence). The CDR3 is made up of 16 amino acids. The CDR3 coding sequence is TGCAGTGCTAACCCGCAAGCAGGGACAGTCTCCTACGAGCAGTACTTC. It translates to CSANPQAGTVSYEQYF.

With regard to this clonotype: A much larger clone differs from this one at a single base, so this may be a read error. The chain joins TRBV7-9 to TRBJ2-3; D is unclear. CDR1 is SEHNR, CDR2 FQNEAQ, per germline (reference sequence). This CDR3 is built from 14 residues. The CDR3 here is CASRSRALTDTRYF. The CDR3 DNA is TGTGCCAGCAGGAGCCGGGCCCTCACAGATACGCGGTATTTT. Using reference TRBV7-9 and TRBJ2-3 for the parts outside the CDR3, the full variable domain is DTGVSQNPRHKITKRGQNVTFRCDPISEHNRLYWYRQTLGQGPEFLTYFQNEAQLEKSRLLSDRFSAERPKGSFSTLEIQRTEQGDSAMYLCASRSRALTDTRYFGPGTRLTVL.

This clonotype has only a few counts. The chain has TRBV29-1 and TRBJ2-5, with unresolved D. CDR3 size: 10 residues. V lost 3 bases to trimming and J lost 5 bases, with 4 bases between them. Germline CDR1 reads SQVTM; CDR2 reads ANQGSEA. This CDR3 is CSVEVETQYF. Here the CDR3 DNA reads TGCAGCGTTGAGGTGGAGACCCAGTACTTC.

This clonotype was seen ten or more times. The chain links TRBV5-1 to TRBJ2-3; 10 nucleotides line up with TRBD2. With V trimmed by 2 bases and J by 2 bases, 2 bases remained unmatched. Germline-derived CDR1 and CDR2 are SGHRS and YFSETQ. The CDR3 consists of 15 residues. CDR3 residues: CASSLGLADTDTQYF. CDR3 in DNA: TGCGCCAGCAGCTTAGGACTAGCGGACACAGATACGCAGTATTTT.

This chain connects TRBV20-1 to TRBJ2-1; 7 bases map to TRBD2. V shed 5 bases and J 8 bases; nucleotides not matched to a gene: 18. The CDR3 runs 16 residues. Germline V gene sequence: CDR1 DFQATT, CDR2 SNEGSKA (reference sequence). CDR3 sequence reads: CSAPNLGGRMFDEQFF. Here the CDR3 DNA reads TGCAGTGCTCCCAACTTGGGAGGGAGGATGTTCGATGAGCAGTTCTTC.

This clonotype was seen a few times. J is TRBJ2-1 and V is TRBV24-1; TRBD1 agrees at 11 bases. Germline CDR1 is KGHDR and CDR2 is SFDVKD. J lost 8 bases, V lost 4 bases, and 12 bases had no gene match. This CDR3 is built from 17 residues. CDR3 sequence (DNA): TGTGCCACCAGTGACTGGGACGGGACAGGGGGTGTCCATGAGCAGTTCTTC. It specifies CATSDWDGTGGVHEQFF.

At least ten counts were recorded for this clonotype. This chain links TRBV2 with TRBJ1-6; no reliable D call. CDR3 length equals 14 residues. Trimming removed 3 bases at V and 6 bases at J, with 9 bases between. From germline, CDR1 is SNHLY and CDR2 FYNNEI. The chain's CDR3 is CASSDFGPNSPLHF. CDR3 DNA: TGTGCCAGCAGTGATTTTGGTCCTAATTCACCCCTCCACTTT.

Note on this clonotype: One junction end disagrees with the germline gene, perhaps due to a read error. The chain uses TRBV20-1 and TRBJ2-5, with 7 bases identical to TRBD1. This CDR3 region has 14 residues. Looked up from germline, CDR1 is DFQATT and CDR2 is SNEGSKA (reference sequence). The CDR3 coding sequence is TGCAGTGCTGGAGAGCCGACAGGGACGGAGACCCAGTACTTC. Translated: CSAGEPTGTETQYF.

The chain uses TRBV20-1 and TRBJ2-1, with D perhaps TRBD2 (6 bases). The CDR3 sequence is 16 residues long. Germline V lookup: CDR1 DFQATT, CDR2 SNEGSKA (reference sequence). V lost 1 base to trimming and J lost 8 bases, with 21 bases between them. The CDR3 sequence: CSARATRDSPNDEQFF. In DNA form, the CDR3 reads TGCAGTGCTAGAGCCACGCGGGACTCACCAAACGATGAGCAGTTCTTC.